This TCR beta chain was sequenced in a study of CD8 T cells in Susac syndrome (dated by TCRdb to between 2018 and 2021). Describing the broader study: Whether CD8+ T cell activation and differentiation in Susac syndrome was antigen driven was tested using repertoire sequencing. On the study overall, not on this receptor specifically: The TCR sequencing and HLA analysis was acknowledged to have included a relatively small number of individuals.

Peripheral blood CD8+ and CD4+ T cells from healthy donors, Susac syndrome patients and multiple sclerosis patients were profiled using high-throughput TCR beta sequencing. The healthy donors served as controls matched for age and sex. Bulk CD8+ and CD4+ T cells were purified by magnetic negative isolation, while CD8+ TEMRA cells were enriched using FACS. Blood was collected in EDTA tubes and processed within 24 hours, with PBMCs isolated through density gradient centrifugation. PBMCs intended for TCR sequencing were cryopreserved in liquid nitrogen and were subsequently thawed in a 37 degrees C water bath. The sorted or isolated CD4+, CD8+ and CD8+ TEMRA cells had a purity of 90% or higher. For this chain, trimming is 4 bases at the V end and 13 bases at the J end, and the number of junction bases without a gene match is 15. Reading from cysteine to phenylalanine, the CDR3 counts 14 amino acids. The CDR3 DNA has 42 bases and is translated from base 1. CDR1 and CDR2, looked up from the germline V gene, are SNHLY and FYNNEI.

As regards this clonotype: Its target antigen remains unknown. Base qualities are not at hand, and no much larger clone is one base apart.

RNA was extracted using the RNeasy kit, and about 0.45 to 1 ug of the RNA was reverse transcribed with random hexamers. The immunoSEQ multiplex PCR assay, covering 54 Vbeta and 13 Jbeta segments, was used to amplify TCR beta CDR3 regions. Bias from PCR amplification was corrected by using a synthetic template baseline for primer optimization and for computational correction. The authors' analysis ran thus. Reads were assigned to V, D and J genes according to IMGT and analyzed in immunoSEQ Analyzer, with only productive sequences retained. Clonality was calculated as one minus the Shannon entropy normalized by log2 of the number of productive unique sequences. Public and private clones were assessed among the 100 most prevalent clones of each patient and control. Clones were defined as Susac-specific if absent from the healthy and MS cohorts, from around 1,000 published viral clones and from other ImmuneACCESS disease sequences. TCRdb cleaned the public reads at Q25 with fastp, built clones with MiXCR and kept in-frame beta chains. Records with the same CDR3 protein are collapsed into one entry carrying the most frequent genes and DNA. TCRdb's processing, not the authors', yielded these V and J calls. This sample comprises 140,000 to 150,000 distinct CDR3 sequences, around 94% of them detected only once. Roughly 0.083% of the sample is taken by the ten largest.

This TCR was sampled from a human donor in good health. The sequencing sample was made of CD4+ T cells from PBMCs. In this chain, TRBV2 is recombined with TRBJ1-1, with TRBD1 matching 7 junction bases. The nucleotide sequence reads as follows: TGTGCCAGCAGTGTAAGACAGGGCCTCCCTGTGGTTTTCTTT. Its translation is CASSVRQGLPVVFF.